Reported below is one T cell receptor beta chain. Clones were read by immunoSEQ multiplex PCR, and TCRdb kept only the in-frame ones, dropping some. The repertoire holds roughly 60,000 clones, with roughly 90% as singletons. This record comes from a study of OX40 agonist ivuxolimab in advanced cancers. Trimming took 3 bases from V and 8 from J; bases not matched to a gene: 7. This CDR3 has 16 amino acids. Germline loops: CDR1 SGHNT, CDR2 YYREEE (reference sequence). This specimen consisted of CD4+ or CD8+ T cells sorted from blood, obtained in a trial of the OX40 agonist ivuxolimab. V usage is TRBV5-4 and J usage is TRBJ2-1, with 14 bases aligning to TRBD2. The TCR sequence derives from an adult with an advanced solid tumor such as melanoma, head and neck, liver or kidney cancer. DNA of the CDR3: TGTGCCAGCAGCTGGGAGACTAGCGGGAGGGGTTATGAGCAGTTCTTC. It codes for CASSWETSGRGYEQFF.